A single sample gave rise to the 19 T cell receptor beta chains below, sequenced in a study of response to subunit inactivated influenza vaccine. TCRdb itself ran the RT-PCR reads through MiXCR, one entry per CDR3 protein. The sample carries roughly 670,000 distinct CDR3 sequences, about 14% recorded once. This specimen was PBMCs from blood, taken less than 15 days before vaccination. The receptors originated from a man aged 45-60 years who received an inactivated influenza vaccine.

The V call is TRBV27, the J call TRBJ2-7; D uncertain. Trimming removed 5 bases at V and 0 bases at J, with 17 bases between. There are 16 residues in the CDR3. Germline V gene lookup returns CDR1 MNHEY and CDR2 SMNVEV (reference sequence). CDR3 nucleotides: TGTGCCAGCAGTCCCCGTCCTTTACGAAGCTCCTACGAGCAGTACTTC. Protein sequence: CASSPRPLRSSYEQYF.

This clonotype came up a few times. The chain couples TRBV29-1 to TRBJ2-1; no firm D call. This CDR3 comprises 12 residues. Between the trimmed V and J ends, which lost 7 bases and 10 bases, there was a span of 17 bases. The germline V gene encodes CDR1 SQVTM and CDR2 ANQGSEA. The CDR3 coding sequence is TGCAGCGGAAAGCTGCTTGTTGACGAGCAGTTCTTC. Translated: CSGKLLVDEQFF.

V and J are TRBV10-3 and TRBJ2-7; no definite D call. Germline V gene lookup returns CDR1 ENHRY and CDR2 SYGVKD. The CDR3 loop spans 12 amino acids. V was pared by 4 bases and J by 1 base, with 5 bases between. This chain's CDR3 is CAISVSSYEQYF. CDR3 sequence (DNA): TGTGCCATCAGTGTCTCTTCCTACGAGCAGTACTTC.

There are a few counts of this clonotype. V gene TRBV6-2 or TRBV6-3 combines with J gene TRBJ2-4; possibly TRBD2 for D (5 bases). Germline CDR1 and CDR2: MNHEY and SVGEGT. The CDR3 sequence is 14 residues long. Trimming cost V 2 bases and J 9 bases, with 14 bases left between them. CDR3 amino acids: CASSYIGVGSIQYF. For the CDR3, the DNA is TGTGCCAGCAGTTACATCGGGGTAGGCTCCATTCAGTACTTC.

This clonotype occurred a few times. The rearrangement joins TRBV19 to TRBJ2-7; TRBD2 aligns across 14 bases. CDR3 length: 18 amino acids. Germline values: CDR1 LNHDA, CDR2 SQIVND (reference sequence). V trimming: 3 bases; J trimming: 7 bases; junction bases outside the gene matches: 14. The CDR3 sequence is CASSIWGLAGVTSAEQYF. CDR3 DNA: TGTGCCAGTAGTATCTGGGGACTAGCGGGAGTAACCTCGGCGGAGCAGTACTTC.

A note on this clonotype: This sequence may be a read error, since a much larger clone differs from it by one base. CDR3 in amino acids: CATLGTDRVTQYF. CDR3 DNA: TGTGCCACCCTTGGGACAGATCGAGTTACGCAGTATTTT. V gene TRBV12-3 or TRBV12-4 combines with J gene TRBJ2-3; 7 bases line up with TRBD1. CDR3 length: 13 amino acids. J gave up 8 bases and V 10 bases, and 12 bases lay outside the gene matches.

This clonotype was seen at least ten times. V is TRBV27 and J is TRBJ2-6; no clear D. Deletions cut 5 bases from V and 0 bases from J, with 11 bases between. The CDR3 extends over 16 amino acids. Looked up from germline, CDR1 is MNHEY and CDR2 is SMNVEV (reference sequence). CDR3 region: CASSPYTNSGANVLTF. The CDR3 coding sequence is TGTGCCAGCAGTCCATACACAAACTCTGGGGCCAACGTCCTGACTTTC.

The genes are TRBV10-2 and TRBJ2-6; D remains ambiguous. Between the trimmed V and J ends, which lost 3 bases and 1 base, there was a span of 4 bases. The CDR3 extends over 14 amino acids. Germline assignment: CDR1 WSHSY and CDR2 SAAADI. The CDR3 DNA reads TGCGCCAGCAGTGACGGATCTGGGGCCAACGTCCTGACTTTC. Protein sequence: CASSDGSGANVLTF.

This rearrangement joins TRBV3-1 to TRBJ1-5, with no clear D. The CDR3 spans 15 residues. Trimming stripped 4 bases from V and 3 bases from J, with 13 bases between. The germline gives CDR1 LGHDT, CDR2 YNNKEL (reference sequence). The CDR3 is CASSPSLQTNQPQHF. CDR3 nucleotides: TGTGCCAGCAGCCCTAGCCTGCAAACCAATCAGCCCCAGCATTTT.

This clonotype has only a few counts. This rearrangement joins TRBV6-2 or TRBV6-3 to TRBJ2-2, with 8 bases aligning to TRBD1. From germline, CDR1 is MNHEY and CDR2 SVGEGT. This CDR3 comprises 16 residues. J was trimmed by 1 base and V by 6 bases; bases with no gene match: 7. CDR3 in DNA: TGTGCCAGCAGCAAATGGGGGACAGGGAACACCGGGGAGCTGTTTTTT. This encodes CASSKWGTGNTGELFF.

This clonotype was observed a handful of times. This chain connects TRBV20-1 to TRBJ1-5, with D tentatively TRBD1 (5 bases). The CDR3 loop spans 15 amino acids. From germline, CDR1 is DFQATT and CDR2 SNEGSKA (reference sequence). The V gene lost 6 bases and the J gene lost 6 bases, with 21 bases spanning the gap. In DNA form, the CDR3 reads TGCAGTGCCGCGCTCAGCATAAAGGGGCGTCAGCCCCAGCATTTT. It translates to CSAALSIKGRQPQHF.

The chain is built from TRBV4-3 and TRBJ1-4, with a possible D match to TRBD1 (6 bases). V was trimmed by 0 bases and J by 10 bases, leaving 15 bases between them. This CDR3 has 15 amino acids. Germline CDR1 LGHNA, CDR2 YSLEER. In DNA, the CDR3 is TGCGCCAGCAGCCAAGATCTTCACAGGGAGGCAAAACTGTTTTTT. Translation: CASSQDLHREAKLFF.

This clonotype was seen more than once but under ten times. This sequence joins TRBV3-1 and TRBJ2-3, with D unresolved. Between the trimmed V and J ends, which lost 1 base and 2 bases, there was a span of 10 bases. Germline CDR1 reads LGHDT; CDR2 reads YNNKEL (reference sequence). The CDR3 consists of 15 residues. CDR3 bases: TGTGCCAGCAGCCAAGTAGGTGGATCCACAGATACGCAGTATTTT. This sequence encodes CASSQVGGSTDTQYF.

V and J are TRBV12-3 or TRBV12-4 and TRBJ1-1; no clear D. CDR3 size: 15 residues. V was clipped by 3 bases and J by 1 base, with 12 bases between them. CDR3 sequence (DNA): TGTGCCAGCAGTTTGAGTTTGGGAGGGAACACTGAAGCTTTCTTT. This codes for CASSLSLGGNTEAFF.

The chain links TRBV20-1 to TRBJ2-7; possible D gene TRBD1, 6 bases. The CDR3 spans 14 residues. Germline CDR1 and CDR2: DFQATT and SNEGSKA (reference sequence). The V gene lost 1 base and the J gene lost 3 bases, with 13 bases spanning the gap. The chain's CDR3 is CSARVATGSYEQYF. The CDR3 region has the DNA TGCAGTGCTAGAGTTGCGACAGGAAGCTACGAGCAGTACTTC.

The CDR3 DNA reads as TGTGCCAGCAGCTTGGGAGACGGGCCCCAGCATTTT. Translation: CASSLGDGPQHF. V gene TRBV5-6 combines with J gene TRBJ1-5; D unresolved. The CDR3 covers 12 residues. Trimming shortened V by 0 bases and J by 9 bases, and 7 bases separated the two germline ends. Germline V gives CDR1 SGHDT, CDR2 YYEEEE.

The chain uses TRBV5-1 and TRBJ2-3, with D hard to call. Germline lookup yields CDR1 SGHRS and CDR2 YFSETQ. Between the trimmed V and J ends, which lost 0 bases and 0 bases, there was a span of 11 bases. The CDR3 extends over 16 amino acids. CDR3 bases: TGCGCCAGCAGCTTGGTTAGGTCGCCTAGCACAGATACGCAGTATTTT. Amino acid sequence: CASSLVRSPSTDTQYF.

The chain links TRBV30 to TRBJ1-6; 9 positions agree with TRBD1. Per the germline V gene, CDR1 is GTSNPN and CDR2 is SVGIG (reference sequence). The ends lost 1 base at V and 7 bases at J; junction bases unmatched: 2. The CDR3 sequence is 14 residues long. The CDR3 is CAWSAGQGNSPLHF. The CDR3 nucleotides read TGTGCCTGGAGTGCAGGACAGGGGAATTCACCCCTCCACTTT.

This clonotype was counted only a few times. The rearrangement uses TRBV4-2 and TRBJ1-2; 8 positions agree with TRBD1. CDR1 and CDR2 (germline): LGHNA, YNFKEQ. The CDR3 consists of 17 residues. The V gene end was trimmed by 3 bases and the J gene end by 0 bases; junction bases not matched to a gene: 9. As DNA, the CDR3 is TGTGCCAGCAGCCAGGGGACAGGTCTTTCTTCTAACTATGGCTACACCTTC. It encodes CASSQGTGLSSNYGYTF.